This is a list of T cell receptor beta chains from one sample in a study of T-cell reconstitution after alpha-beta-depleted transplantation in children. MiXCR was run by TCRdb on the PCR reads, yielding one entry per CDR3 protein. The sample holds about 610,000 distinct CDR3 sequences, about 11% seen once. Here the sequenced sample was PBMCs from the stem cell graft donor, taken from the stem cell graft. The receptors were gathered from a human donor who donated a stem cell graft to a child with acute myeloid leukemia. CDR3s include the opening cysteine and the closing phenylalanine or tryptophan. A D gene is named only where the DNA matches it firmly. The size entry is marked missing in some rows and otherwise reads once, few, many or a size class.

j_call | clone_size | v_call | d_call | cdr3_aa | cdr3_nt
TRBJ2-7 | many | TRBV25-1 | - | CASTSSSGPTYEQYF | TGTGCCAGCACCTCTTCCAGCGGACCAACCTACGAGCAGTACTTC
TRBJ2-7 | few | TRBV4-2 | TRBD2 | CASSQSETSGSYEQYF | TGTGCCAGCAGCCAATCCGAAACTAGCGGGAGTTACGAGCAGTACTTC
TRBJ1-5 | - | TRBV18 | - | CASSPTALSGNQPQHF | TGTGCCAGCTCACCAACAGCGTTAAGCGGCAATCAGCCCCAGCATTTT
TRBJ2-5 | many | TRBV6-5 | TRBD1 | CASSYYGQGAGETQYF | TGTGCCAGCAGTTACTACGGACAGGGGGCAGGGGAGACCCAGTACTTC
TRBJ1-1 | many | TRBV6-5 | - | CASSYSTGDSEAFF | TGTGCCAGCAGTTACTCGACAGGCGACTCTGAAGCTTTCTTT
TRBJ2-7 | few | TRBV6-2/TRBV6-3 | TRBD1 | CASSYSSRRQGLEQYF | TGTGCCAGCAGTTACTCGAGTCGGCGACAGGGGCTCGAGCAGTACTTC
TRBJ2-7 | many | TRBV20-1 | - | CSASPSTLFPYEQYF | TGCAGTGCTAGCCCCTCCACACTCTTTCCCTACGAGCAGTACTTC
TRBJ2-3 | - | TRBV12-3/TRBV12-4 | - | CASRHRDTQYF | TGTGCCAGCAGACACCGGGATACGCAGTATTTT
TRBJ1-2 | few | TRBV7-2 | - | CASSLGYRESGYTF | TGTGCCAGCAGCTTAGGTTACAGGGAAAGTGGCTACACCTTC
TRBJ2-3 | few | TRBV7-9 | TRBD2 | CASSGEGADTQYF | TGTGCCAGCAGCGGGGAGGGTGCAGATACGCAGTATTTT
TRBJ2-5 | - | TRBV7-2 | - | CASSLEGTTQYF | TGTGCCAGCAGCTTAGAGGGGACGACCCAGTACTTC
TRBJ1-1 | - | TRBV29-1 | - | CSVVLRIGNTEAFF | TGCAGCGTCGTCCTTAGGATTGGGAACACTGAAGCTTTCTTT
TRBJ2-2 | few | TRBV5-1 | - | CASSRLGARDTGELFF | TGCGCCAGCAGCCGCCTAGGGGCCAGGGACACCGGGGAGCTGTTTTTT
TRBJ2-1 | many | TRBV7-2 | TRBD2 | CASSPTSGNYNEQFF | TGTGCCAGCAGTCCAACTAGCGGTAACTACAATGAGCAGTTCTTC
TRBJ2-7 | many | TRBV5-1 | - | CASRPGTASYEQYF | TGCGCCAGCCGCCCCGGGACGGCCAGTTACGAGCAGTACTTC
TRBJ2-3 | many | TRBV20-1 | - | CSAKRTNTDTQYF | TGCAGTGCAAAGAGGACTAACACAGATACGCAGTATTTT
TRBJ2-5 | many | TRBV6-4 | - | CASRRSGALGETQYF | TGTGCCAGCCGGAGGTCAGGGGCCCTGGGGGAGACCCAGTACTTC
TRBJ2-5 | many | TRBV28 | - | CASSLAAGAKETQYF | TGTGCCAGCAGTTTAGCGGCGGGGGCCAAAGAGACCCAGTACTTC
TRBJ2-3 | - | TRBV6-1 | TRBD2 | CASSRVAGGFTDTQYF | TGTGCCAGCAGTCGAGTAGCGGGGGGTTTTACAGATACGCAGTATTTT
TRBJ2-1 | few | TRBV12-3/TRBV12-4 | TRBD2 | CASGRLAGGAFSYNEQFF | TGTGCCAGCGGGAGACTAGCGGGAGGAGCCTTCTCCTACAATGAGCAGTTCTTC
TRBJ1-1 | many | TRBV6-6 | - | CASSLPDRNTEAFF | TGTGCCAGCAGCCTCCCGGACAGGAACACTGAAGCTTTCTTT
TRBJ2-3 | few | TRBV11-2 | - | CASSLDQASGVDTQYF | TGTGCCAGCAGCTTAGATCAGGCTTCTGGCGTGGATACGCAGTATTTT
TRBJ2-1 | - | TRBV7-6 | TRBD2 | CASSLRTSGSLYNEQFF | TGTGCCAGCAGCCTCCGGACTAGCGGGAGCCTCTACAATGAGCAGTTCTTC
TRBJ1-2 | - | TRBV27 | TRBD1 | CASRRTGLGYGYTF | TGTGCCAGCAGACGGACAGGGTTGGGGTATGGCTACACCTTC
TRBJ2-7 | - | TRBV6-2/TRBV6-3 | - | CASGNRVAYEQYF | TGTGCCAGCGGGAACAGGGTTGCCTACGAGCAGTACTTC
TRBJ2-3 | - | TRBV6-5 | TRBD2 | CASSSLGGVPDTQYF | TGTGCCAGCAGTTCCCTCGGGGGGGTTCCAGATACGCAGTATTTT
TRBJ2-3 | - | TRBV5-1 | TRBD2 | CASSFLLAGVAVADTQYF | TGCGCCAGCAGCTTCCTCCTAGCGGGAGTAGCGGTGGCAGATACGCAGTATTTT
TRBJ2-5 | - | TRBV12-3/TRBV12-4 | TRBD2 | CASSFEVGGETQYF | TGTGCCAGCAGTTTTGAAGTGGGAGGGGAGACCCAGTACTTC
TRBJ2-7 | - | TRBV20-1 | - | CSARRSATAYEQYF | TGCAGTGCTAGACGTTCCGCTACGGCCTACGAGCAGTACTTC
TRBJ1-1 | many | TRBV9 | - | CASSVSMDGEAFF | TGTGCCAGCAGCGTATCTATGGATGGTGAAGCTTTCTTT
TRBJ2-5 | few | TRBV4-2 | TRBD1 | CASSIRQGGETQYF | TGTGCCAGCAGCATACGACAGGGTGGAGAGACCCAGTACTTC
TRBJ2-7 | - | TRBV2 | TRBD1 | CASTLDRATSYEQYF | TGTGCCAGCACCCTAGACAGGGCCACCTCCTACGAGCAGTACTTC
TRBJ2-7 | many | TRBV30 | - | CASSTGYEQYF | TGTGCCTCCTCGACTGGTTACGAGCAGTACTTC
TRBJ2-5 | - | TRBV3-1 | TRBD1 | CASNVQGAETQYF | TGTGCCAGCAACGTACAGGGGGCGGAGACCCAGTACTTC